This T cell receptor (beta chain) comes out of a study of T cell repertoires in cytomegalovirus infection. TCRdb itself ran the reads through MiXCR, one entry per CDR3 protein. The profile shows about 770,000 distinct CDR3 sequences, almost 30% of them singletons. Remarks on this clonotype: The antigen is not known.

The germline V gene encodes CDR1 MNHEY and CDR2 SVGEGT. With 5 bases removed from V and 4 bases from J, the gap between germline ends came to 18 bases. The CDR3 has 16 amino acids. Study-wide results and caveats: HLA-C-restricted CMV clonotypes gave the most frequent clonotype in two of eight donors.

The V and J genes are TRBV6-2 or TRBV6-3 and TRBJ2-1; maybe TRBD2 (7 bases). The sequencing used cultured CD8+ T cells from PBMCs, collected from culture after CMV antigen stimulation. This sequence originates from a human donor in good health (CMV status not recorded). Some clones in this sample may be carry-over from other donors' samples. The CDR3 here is CASSPIREGVYNEQFF. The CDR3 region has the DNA TGTGCCAGCAGTCCGATCAGGGAGGGGGTATACAATGAGCAGTTCTTC.